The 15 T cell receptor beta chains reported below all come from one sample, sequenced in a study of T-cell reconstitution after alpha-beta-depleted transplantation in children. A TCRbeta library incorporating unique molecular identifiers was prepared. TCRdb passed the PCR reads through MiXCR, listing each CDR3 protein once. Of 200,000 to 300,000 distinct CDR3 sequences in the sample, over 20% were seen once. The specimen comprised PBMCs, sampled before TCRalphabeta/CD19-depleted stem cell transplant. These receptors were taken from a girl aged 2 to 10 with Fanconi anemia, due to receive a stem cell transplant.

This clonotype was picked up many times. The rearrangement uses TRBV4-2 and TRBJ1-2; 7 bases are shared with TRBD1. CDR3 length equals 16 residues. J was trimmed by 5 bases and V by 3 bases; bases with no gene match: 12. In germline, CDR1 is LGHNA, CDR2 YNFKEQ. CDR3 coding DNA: TGTGCCAGCAGCCAGTACACCGGGACAGAACCTTATGGCTACACCTTC. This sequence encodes CASSQYTGTEPYGYTF.

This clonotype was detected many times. This CDR3 is CASSLGLANYGYTF. Here the CDR3 DNA reads TGTGCCAGCAGCTTAGGGTTAGCTAACTATGGCTACACCTTC. This chain links TRBV7-2 with TRBJ1-2; no reliable D call. The length of the CDR3 is 14 residues. V lost 1 base to trimming and J lost 0 bases, with 6 bases between them. CDR1 is SGHTA and CDR2 is FQGNSA in the germline V gene.

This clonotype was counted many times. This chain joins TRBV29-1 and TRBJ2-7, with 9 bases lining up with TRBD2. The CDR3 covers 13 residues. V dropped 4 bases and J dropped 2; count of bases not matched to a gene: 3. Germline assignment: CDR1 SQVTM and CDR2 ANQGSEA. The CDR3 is CSVGGGVTYEQYF. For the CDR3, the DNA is TGCAGCGTTGGCGGGGGGGTTACCTACGAGCAGTACTTC.

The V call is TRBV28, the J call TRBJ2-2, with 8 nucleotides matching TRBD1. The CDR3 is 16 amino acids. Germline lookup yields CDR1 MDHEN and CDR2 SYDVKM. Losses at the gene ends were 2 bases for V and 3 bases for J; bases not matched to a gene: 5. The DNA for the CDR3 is TGTGCCAGCAGTTTACAGGGGGCAAGGGACACCGGGGAGCTGTTTTTT. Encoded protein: CASSLQGARDTGELFF.

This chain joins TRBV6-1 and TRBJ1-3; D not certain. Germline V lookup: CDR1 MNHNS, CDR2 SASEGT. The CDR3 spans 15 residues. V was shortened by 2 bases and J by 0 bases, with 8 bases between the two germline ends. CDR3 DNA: TGTGCCAGCAGTGAATATGTCAGCTCTGGAAACACCATATATTTT. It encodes CASSEYVSSGNTIYF.

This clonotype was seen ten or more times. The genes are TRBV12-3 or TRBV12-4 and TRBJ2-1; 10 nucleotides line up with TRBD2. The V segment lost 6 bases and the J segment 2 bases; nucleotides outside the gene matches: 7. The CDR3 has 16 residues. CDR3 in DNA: TGTGCCAGCAGCGGTCTAGCGGGAGACGCCTACAATGAGCAGTTCTTC. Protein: CASSGLAGDAYNEQFF.

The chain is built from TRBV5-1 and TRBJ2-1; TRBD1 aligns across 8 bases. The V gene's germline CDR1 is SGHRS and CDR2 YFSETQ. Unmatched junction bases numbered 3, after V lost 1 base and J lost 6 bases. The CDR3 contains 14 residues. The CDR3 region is CASSLPTGGNEQFF. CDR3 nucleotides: TGCGCCAGCAGCTTGCCCACAGGGGGCAATGAGCAGTTCTTC. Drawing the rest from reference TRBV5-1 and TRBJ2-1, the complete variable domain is KAGVTQTPRYLIKTRGQQVTLSCSPISGHRSVSWYQQTPGQGLQFLFEYFSETQRNKGNFPGRFSGRQFSNSRSEMNVSTLELGDSALYLCASSLPTGGNEQFFGPGTRLTVL.

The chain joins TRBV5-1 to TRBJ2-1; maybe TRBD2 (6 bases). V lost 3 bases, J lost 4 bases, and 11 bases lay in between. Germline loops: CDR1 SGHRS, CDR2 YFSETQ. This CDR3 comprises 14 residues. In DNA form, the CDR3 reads TGCGCCAGCAGCTCCGGGACTGTTTACAATGAGCAGTTCTTC. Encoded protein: CASSSGTVYNEQFF. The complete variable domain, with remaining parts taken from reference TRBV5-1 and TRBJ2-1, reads KAGVTQTPRYLIKTRGQQVTLSCSPISGHRSVSWYQQTPGQGLQFLFEYFSETQRNKGNFPGRFSGRQFSNSRSEMNVSTLELGDSALYLCASSSGTVYNEQFFGPGTRLTVL.

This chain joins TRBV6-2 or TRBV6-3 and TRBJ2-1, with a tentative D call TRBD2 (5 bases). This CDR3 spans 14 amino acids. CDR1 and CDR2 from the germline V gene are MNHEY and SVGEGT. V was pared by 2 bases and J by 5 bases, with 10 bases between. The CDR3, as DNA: TGTGCCAGCAGTTACCCGGGAATGGACAATGAGCAGTTCTTC. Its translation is CASSYPGMDNEQFF.

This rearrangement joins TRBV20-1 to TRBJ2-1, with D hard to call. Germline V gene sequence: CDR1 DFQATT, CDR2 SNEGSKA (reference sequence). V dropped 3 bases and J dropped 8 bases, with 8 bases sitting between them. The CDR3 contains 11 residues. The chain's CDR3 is CSASGGHEQFF. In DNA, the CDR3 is TGCAGTGCTAGCGGCGGCCATGAGCAGTTCTTC.

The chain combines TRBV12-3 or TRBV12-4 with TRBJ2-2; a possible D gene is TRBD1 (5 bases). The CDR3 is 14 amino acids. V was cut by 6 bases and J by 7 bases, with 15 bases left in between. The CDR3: CASSLQVVSGELFF. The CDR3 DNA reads TGTGCCAGCAGCTTACAGGTGGTTAGCGGGGAGCTGTTTTTT.

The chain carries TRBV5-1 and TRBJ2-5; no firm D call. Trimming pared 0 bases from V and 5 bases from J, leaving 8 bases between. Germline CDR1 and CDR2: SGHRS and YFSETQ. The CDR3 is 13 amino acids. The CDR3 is CASSLEDGETQYF. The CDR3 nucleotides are TGCGCCAGCAGCTTGGAAGATGGGGAGACCCAGTACTTC.

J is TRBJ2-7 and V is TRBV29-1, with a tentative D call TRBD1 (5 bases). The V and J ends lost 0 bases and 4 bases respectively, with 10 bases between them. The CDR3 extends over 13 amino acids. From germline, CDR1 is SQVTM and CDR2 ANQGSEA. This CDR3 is CSVEDQQVYEQYF. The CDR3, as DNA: TGCAGCGTTGAAGATCAACAGGTGTACGAGCAGTACTTC.

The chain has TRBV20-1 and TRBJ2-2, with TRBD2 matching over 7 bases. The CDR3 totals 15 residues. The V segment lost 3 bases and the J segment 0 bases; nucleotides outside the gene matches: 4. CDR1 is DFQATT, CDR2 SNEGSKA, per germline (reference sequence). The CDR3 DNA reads TGCAGTGCTAGGCTGGGACTACCGAACACCGGGGAGCTGTTTTTT. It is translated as CSARLGLPNTGELFF.

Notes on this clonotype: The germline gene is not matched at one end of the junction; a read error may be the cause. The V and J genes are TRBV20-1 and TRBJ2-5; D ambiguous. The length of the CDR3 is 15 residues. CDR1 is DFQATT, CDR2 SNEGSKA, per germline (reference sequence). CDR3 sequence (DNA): TGCGGTGCTAGAGATATGGTAACTACCCAAGAGACCCAGTACTTC. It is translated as CGARDMVTTQETQYF.